Presented here are 19 T cell receptor beta chains from one specimen sequenced in a study of blood T cell repertoires in COVID-19. Repertoires were generated with immunoSEQ multiplex PCR, while TCRdb's copy carries only in-frame clones and drops some. The sample records some 80,000 clones, about four fifths being singletons. The sequencing sample was made of peripheral blood. These receptors all stem from a woman aged 70-85 years with acute or convalescent COVID-19.

The rearrangement links TRBV7-3 to TRBJ1-1; 8 positions match TRBD1. V lost 4 bases to trimming and J lost 1 base; unmatched junction nucleotides: 5. The CDR3 runs to 15 residues. Germline V gives CDR1 SGHTA, CDR2 FQGTGA. CDR3 bases: TGTGCCAGCAGCTCCGGACAGGGCAAGAACACTGAAGCTTTCTTT. Translation: CASSSGQGKNTEAFF.

In its sample, this clone was seen a few times. V and J are TRBV10-3 and TRBJ1-5; D is uncertain. Germline V CDR1 and CDR2: ENHRY, SYGVKD. V lost 0 bases and J 5 bases, leaving 8 bases between the germline ends. The CDR3 runs to 14 residues. Here the CDR3 DNA reads TGTGCCATCAGTGAGTCAGTAGCGGATCAGCCCCAGCATTTT. Its translation: CAISESVADQPQHF.

The chain recombines TRBV19 with TRBJ1-5; D uncertain. V lost 5 bases and J lost 0, with 8 bases in between. Germline CDR1 LNHDA, CDR2 SQIVND (reference sequence). The CDR3 sequence is 14 residues long. CDR3 coding DNA: TGTGCCAGTAGTGGCAGTAATAGCAATCAGCCCCAGCATTTT. Amino acids: CASSGSNSNQPQHF. Together with reference TRBV19 and TRBJ1-5, the CDR3 gives the full variable domain: DGGITQSPKYLFRKEGQNVTLSCEQNLNHDAMYWYRQDPGQGLRLIYYSQIVNDFQKGDIAEGYSVSREKKESFPLTVTSAQKNPTAFYLCASSGSNSNQPQHFGDGTRLSIL.

This clone was found a few times. The chain uses TRBV9 and TRBJ1-2; D gene uncertain. Deletions cut 3 bases from V and 0 bases from J, with 18 bases between. The germline CDR1 and CDR2 sequences are SGDLS and YYNGEE. The CDR3 consists of 17 residues. The CDR3 sequence is CASSDTTRSGPNYGYTF. The CDR3 region has the DNA TGTGCCAGCAGCGATACGACCCGGAGCGGCCCTAACTATGGCTACACCTTC.

J is TRBJ2-2 and V is TRBV2, with D tentatively TRBD1 (5 bases). Trimming shortened V by 5 bases and J by 1 base, and 8 bases separated the two germline ends. The germline CDR1 and CDR2 sequences are SNHLY and FYNNEI. CDR3 size: 14 residues. The CDR3 nucleotides are TGTGCCAGCAGTTTAGACAGGAACACCGGGGAGCTGTTTTTT. Translated, it gives CASSLDRNTGELFF.

The chain couples TRBV3-1 (or the pseudogene TRBV3-2) to TRBJ2-5; D is undetermined. There are 12 residues in the CDR3. Germline-derived CDR1 and CDR2 are LGHDT and YNNKEL (reference sequence). V lost 4 bases and J 4 bases, leaving 7 bases between the germline ends. For the CDR3, the DNA is TGTGCCAGCAGCCCGTTGAGAGAGACCCAGTACTTC. Its translation: CASSPLRETQYF.

The chain carries TRBV19 and TRBJ1-1; D might be TRBD1 (6 bases). Germline assignment: CDR1 LNHDA and CDR2 SQIVND (reference sequence). This CDR3 contains 14 residues. Trimming removed 3 bases at V and 8 bases at J, with 16 bases between. The CDR3 loop reads CASSMLRGAGEAFF. The CDR3 DNA reads as TGTGCCAGTAGTATGCTTCGGGGGGCTGGAGAAGCTTTCTTT. The variable domain in full, completed from reference TRBV19 and TRBJ1-1, reads DGGITQSPKYLFRKEGQNVTLSCEQNLNHDAMYWYRQDPGQGLRLIYYSQIVNDFQKGDIAEGYSVSREKKESFPLTVTSAQKNPTAFYLCASSMLRGAGEAFFGQGTRLTVV.

The chain links TRBV10-3 to TRBJ1-2; 9 positions agree with TRBD1. The germline V gene encodes CDR1 ENHRY and CDR2 SYGVKD. Trimming took 2 bases from V and 3 from J; bases not matched to a gene: 7. The CDR3 has 16 residues. The CDR3 nucleotides are TGTGCCATCAGTGAGCCCAAGGGACAGGGCGACTATGGCTACACCTTC. This encodes CAISEPKGQGDYGYTF.

The V gene is TRBV2, the J gene TRBJ2-2, with D possibly being TRBD2 (6 bases). The CDR3 has 16 residues. V shed 6 bases and J shed 0 bases, with 14 bases lying between them. Per germline, CDR1 SNHLY and CDR2 FYNNEI. DNA of the CDR3: TGTGCCAGCAGCCGCCGACTAGTTTCGAACACCGGGGAGCTGTTTTTT. It yields the protein CASSRRLVSNTGELFF.

The CDR3 coding sequence is TGTGCCAGTAGTCACAGTAAGAGTTACGAGCAGTACTTC. It yields the protein CASSHSKSYEQYF. J is TRBJ2-7 and V is TRBV19; no reliable D call. Trimming cost V 5 bases and J 4 bases, with 12 bases left between them. Germline loops: CDR1 LNHDA, CDR2 SQIVND (reference sequence). The CDR3 contains 13 residues.

There are a few counts of this clone. V usage is TRBV5-1 and J usage is TRBJ2-3, with D possibly TRBD2 on 6 matching bases. The CDR3 runs 15 residues. CDR1 and CDR2 (germline): SGHRS, YFSETQ. V was trimmed by 0 bases and J by 0 bases, leaving 8 bases between them. CDR3 bases: TGCGCCAGCAGCTTGGACGGGACTAGCACAGATACGCAGTATTTT. Translated, it gives CASSLDGTSTDTQYF.

The V gene is TRBV11-3, the J gene TRBJ2-1; perhaps TRBD1 as D (6 bases). Germline V gene lookup returns CDR1 SGHNT and CDR2 YENEEA. Trimming took off 1 base at V and 5 bases at J, with 15 bases between the two ends. The CDR3 is 16 residues long. CDR3 in amino acids: CASSLGRQANNNEQFF. The CDR3 DNA follows: TGTGCCAGCAGCTTAGGGAGACAGGCTAATAACAATGAGCAGTTCTTC.

The chain joins TRBV3-1 (or the pseudogene TRBV3-2) to TRBJ2-5, with D perhaps matching TRBD2 (5 bases). Germline CDR1 LGHDT, CDR2 YNNKEL (reference sequence). Trimming left V 2 bases short and J 2 bases short, with 9 bases between. This CDR3 has 14 amino acids. The CDR3 DNA reads as TGTGCCAGCAGCCAACGGTCGGGACAAGAGACCCAGTACTTC. Protein: CASSQRSGQETQYF.

The chain has TRBV7-3 and TRBJ2-1; D is ambiguous. The CDR3 is 16 amino acids. V dropped 1 base and J dropped 8 bases, with 18 bases sitting between them. Per the germline V gene, CDR1 is SGHTA and CDR2 is FQGTGA. The CDR3 DNA is TGTGCCAGCAGCTTAATTCGAGACACCTCAGTCCATGAGCAGTTCTTC. Translation: CASSLIRDTSVHEQFF.

CDR3 amino acids: CAWSDGTSPLHF. The CDR3, as DNA: TGTGCCTGGAGTGACGGTACTTCACCCCTCCACTTT. V and J are TRBV30 and TRBJ1-6, with D unresolved. Germline-derived CDR1 and CDR2 are GTSNPN and SVGIG (reference sequence). With 1 base removed from V and 9 bases from J, the gap between germline ends came to 7 bases. CDR3 length: 12 residues.

The gene calls are TRBV4-1 and TRBJ1-6; 9 positions agree with TRBD1. J gave up 9 bases and V 2 bases, and 2 bases lay outside the gene matches. The CDR3 covers 14 residues. Germline lookup yields CDR1 MGHRA and CDR2 YSYEKL. The CDR3 DNA follows: TGCGCCAGCAGCCAACCGGACAGGGGTTCACCCCTCCACTTT. Protein: CASSQPDRGSPLHF.

This chain joins TRBV30 and TRBJ2-3, with 9 nucleotides matching TRBD1. The V gene end was trimmed by 2 bases and the J gene end by 2 bases; junction bases not matched to a gene: 2. Germline assignment: CDR1 GTSNPN and CDR2 SVGIG (reference sequence). The CDR3 is made up of 14 amino acids. CDR3 sequence reads: CAWSYRGPTDTQYF. The CDR3 DNA reads as TGTGCCTGGAGTTACAGGGGGCCCACAGATACGCAGTATTTT.

The chain is built from TRBV5-6 and TRBJ2-7; no reliable D call. V was pared by 3 bases and J by 2 bases, with 6 bases between. Germline-derived CDR1 and CDR2 are SGHDT and YYEEEE. The CDR3 is 12 amino acids. The CDR3 region is CASSSGTYEQYF. Here the CDR3 DNA reads TGTGCCAGCAGCTCAGGTACCTACGAGCAGTACTTC.

The chain uses TRBV19 and TRBJ2-1, with a weak D call TRBD2 (5 bases). V dropped 4 bases and J dropped 2 bases, with 9 bases sitting between them. This CDR3 has 14 residues. Germline CDR1 reads LNHDA; CDR2 reads SQIVND (reference sequence). In DNA form, the CDR3 reads TGTGCCAGTAGTACTTTGGGAGCCTACAATGAGCAGTTCTTC. Protein product: CASSTLGAYNEQFF. The full variable domain, with the rest looked up from reference TRBV19 and TRBJ2-1, is DGGITQSPKYLFRKEGQNVTLSCEQNLNHDAMYWYRQDPGQGLRLIYYSQIVNDFQKGDIAEGYSVSREKKESFPLTVTSAQKNPTAFYLCASSTLGAYNEQFFGPGTRLTVL.